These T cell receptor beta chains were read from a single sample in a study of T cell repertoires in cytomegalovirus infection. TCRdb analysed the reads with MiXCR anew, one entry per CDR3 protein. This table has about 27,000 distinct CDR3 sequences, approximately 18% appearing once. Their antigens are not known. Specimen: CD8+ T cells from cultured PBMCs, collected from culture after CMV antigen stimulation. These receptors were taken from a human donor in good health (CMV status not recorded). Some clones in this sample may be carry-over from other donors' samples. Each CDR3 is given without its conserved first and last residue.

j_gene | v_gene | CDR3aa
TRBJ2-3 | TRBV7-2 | ASSLRTSGVSTDTQY
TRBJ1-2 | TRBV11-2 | ASSQDIAGYT
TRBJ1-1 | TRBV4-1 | ASSVRLNTEAF
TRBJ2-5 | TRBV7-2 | ASSYGLARKFQETQY
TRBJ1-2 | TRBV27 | ASSTSGQLYGYT
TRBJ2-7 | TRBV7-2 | ASSRERRAYEQY
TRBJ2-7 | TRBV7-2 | ASSLRFYEQY
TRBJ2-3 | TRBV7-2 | ASSSGYADTQY
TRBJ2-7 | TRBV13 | ASSLEGSYEQY
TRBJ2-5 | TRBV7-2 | ASSLWTSGGETQY
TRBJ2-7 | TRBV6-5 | ASSIAGTGDEQY
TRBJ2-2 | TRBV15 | ATSGEDRDPTGELF
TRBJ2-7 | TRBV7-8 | ASSWGSGTSYEQY
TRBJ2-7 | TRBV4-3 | ASSQEREGQYEQY
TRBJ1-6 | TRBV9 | ASSDSGDRESPLH
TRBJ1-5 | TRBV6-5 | ASSFGAYSNQPQH
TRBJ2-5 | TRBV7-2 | ASRSEGKTQY
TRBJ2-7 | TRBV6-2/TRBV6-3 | ASRGLAVSYEQY
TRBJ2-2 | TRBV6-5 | ASGRGANTGELF
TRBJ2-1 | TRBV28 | ASSLQLTSGRVDEQF
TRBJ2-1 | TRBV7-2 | ASSFPGGEQF
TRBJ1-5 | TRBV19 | ASSIKGTGGTPQH
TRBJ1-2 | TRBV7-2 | ASSLTGDHGYT
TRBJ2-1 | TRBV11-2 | ASSAYPRSIYNEQF
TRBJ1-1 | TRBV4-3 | ASRDREGTEAF
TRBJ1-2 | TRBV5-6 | AAGAGGSYDYT
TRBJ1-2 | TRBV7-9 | ASSFLVPPRGREVVGYT
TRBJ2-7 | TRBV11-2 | ASSLGSGLLLYEQY
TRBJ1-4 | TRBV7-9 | ASSLGAKEKLF
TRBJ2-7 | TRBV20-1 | SARDRLATHEQY
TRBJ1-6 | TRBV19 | ASSMGDLSSYNSPLH
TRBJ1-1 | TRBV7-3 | ASRGTGDTEAF
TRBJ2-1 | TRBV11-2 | ASNAPRANEQF
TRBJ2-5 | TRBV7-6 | ASSPDRKETQY
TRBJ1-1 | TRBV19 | ASSIGSVTGRANTEAF
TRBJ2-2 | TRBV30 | AWSVSGAGELF
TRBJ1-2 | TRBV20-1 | SARDLSENYGYT
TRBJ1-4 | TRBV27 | ATGSNEKLF
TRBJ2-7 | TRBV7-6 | ASRPGAAYEQY
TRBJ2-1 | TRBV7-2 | ASSLVKASGGAIEQF
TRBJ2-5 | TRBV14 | ASSQHNYQETQY
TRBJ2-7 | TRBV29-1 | SVCPDTYEQY
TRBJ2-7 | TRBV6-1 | ASSEARRVEQY
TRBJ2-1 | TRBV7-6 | ASSLPGTSGSNEQF
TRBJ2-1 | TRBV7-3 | ASSLSGGAGNEQF
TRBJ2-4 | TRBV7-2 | ASSLESKNIQY
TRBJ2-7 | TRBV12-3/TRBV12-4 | ASSLRSSGNSYEQY
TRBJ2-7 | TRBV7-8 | ASSHANGVGNEQY
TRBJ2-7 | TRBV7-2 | ASSLVSGYEQY
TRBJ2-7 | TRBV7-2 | ASSLGLAGGYEQY
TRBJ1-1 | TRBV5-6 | ASSLERKNTEAF